The TCR beta chain under discussion was sequenced for a study of shared clonotypes between healthy human individuals. Points from the study as a whole: A small donor pool kept down the genetic and exposure-history diversity that was represented. Inspection by rarefaction showed sorted-subset sequencing to be incomplete despite large depth.

Donation came from healthy HIV-negative adults that had no recent acute infections or vaccinations. Using immunoSEQ multiplex PCR, the repertoire was profiled, and TCRdb retains in-frame clones only, with some absent. There are roughly 640,000 clones in the sample; 74% occur only once, and under 2% lies in the top ten. A remark on this clone: Its antigen remains unknown.

The CDR3 runs to 14 residues. From germline, CDR1 is SGDLS and CDR2 YYNGEE. J lost 5 bases, V lost 4 bases, and 8 bases had no gene match. The TCR originated in a woman in her thirties in good health. The chain uses TRBV9 and TRBJ1-1, with 7 bases matching TRBD1. Source material: memory CD4+ T cells sorted from blood. Subset of the sample: CD45RA-negative fraction. CDR3 sequence reads: CASSPKQGQTEAFF. Written as DNA, the CDR3 is TGTGCCAGCAGCCCTAAACAGGGGCAGACTGAAGCTTTCTTT. The full variable domain, with the rest looked up from reference TRBV9 and TRBJ1-1, is DSGVTQTPKHLITATGQRVTLRCSPRSGDLSVYWYQQSLDQGLQFLIQYYNGEERAKGNILERFSAQQFPDLHSELNLSSLELGDSALYFCASSPKQGQTEAFFGQGTRLTVV.